The rows below give T cell receptor beta chains drawn from one sample of a study of blood T cell repertoires in COVID-19. This table comes from immunoSEQ multiplex PCR, and its TCRdb copy is limited to in-frame clones, with some not included. This sample has under 200,000 clones, with approximately 91% found just once. The sequencing input was peripheral blood. These receptors were taken from a man between 18 and 35 years old with acute or convalescent COVID-19. The CDR3 runs from the conserved cysteine through the conserved F or W. The D gene is left open where the match is weak. Size values are once, few and many counts, or a class for expanded clones, and some rows have none.

v_gene	d_gene	j_gene	abundance	CDR3nt	CDR3aa
TRBV11-2	TRBD2	TRBJ2-5	-	TGTGCCAGCAGCCCCTCGTTCGGTAGCGGGAGCAAGACCCAGTACTTC	CASSPSFGSGSKTQYF
TRBV11-3	TRBD1	TRBJ2-1	-	TGTGCCAGCAGCTTTGGGGGGACAGGGGGCCGGGGTGAGCAGTTCTTC	CASSFGGTGGRGEQFF
TRBV27	TRBD1	TRBJ2-6	-	TGTGCCAGCAGTTTCCGGGACAGTTACCTCTCTGGGGCCAACGTCCTGACTTTC	CASSFRDSYLSGANVLTF
TRBV6-5	-	TRBJ1-2	-	TGTGCCAGCAGTACGACAGTGATGACCTATGGCTACACCTTC	CASSTTVMTYGYTF
TRBV5-1	TRBD1	TRBJ2-1	-	TGCGCCAGCAGCTTGGGAGGGACAGGGGGTAGCAATGAGCAGTTCTTC	CASSLGGTGGSNEQFF
TRBV11-2	TRBD1	TRBJ1-2	-	TGTGCCAGCAGCTACGGGACAGGGGCGTCCTTTGACTATGGCTACACCTTC	CASSYGTGASFDYGYTF
TRBV2	TRBD2	TRBJ2-3	-	TGTGCCAGTAAGGCTGACGAACTAGCGGGGGGAAATACGCAGTATTTT	CASKADELAGGNTQYF
TRBV5-1	TRBD2	TRBJ2-3	-	TGCGCCAGCAGCTTTCCTATAGCGGGAGGGCCAACAGATACGCAGTATTTT	CASSFPIAGGPTDTQYF
TRBV4-1	TRBD1	TRBJ2-1	-	TGCGCCACCACTCTAACGCCGGGACAGGGTGCCAATGAGCAGTTCTTC	CATTLTPGQGANEQFF
TRBV18	TRBD2	TRBJ2-5	-	TGTGCCAGCTCAGCCAGCGGGGGGCCCCGAGAGACCCAGTACTTC	CASSASGGPRETQYF
TRBV28	-	TRBJ1-3	-	TGTGCCAGCAGTTTAAGGGGTTCCGGAAACACCATATATTTT	CASSLRGSGNTIYF
TRBV6-5	TRBD1	TRBJ2-3	-	TGTGCCAGCGCCCGGACAGGTAGCACAGATACGCAGTATTTT	CASARTGSTDTQYF
TRBV19	-	TRBJ1-2	few	TGTGCCAGTCGACGGGTGGCGGATTTCTATGGCTACACCTTC	CASRRVADFYGYTF
TRBV6-5	TRBD1	TRBJ1-4	-	TGTGCCAGCAGCCCAACAGGGGCGGGATACAAGTTTTTT	CASSPTGAGYKFF
TRBV2	TRBD1	TRBJ2-7	-	TGTGCCAGCAGGGACAGGGTCCCCGAGCAGTACTTC	CASRDRVPEQYF
TRBV18	-	TRBJ2-3	-	TGTGCCAGCTCACCACCCACAGAGTTCACAGATACGCAGTATTTT	CASSPPTEFTDTQYF
TRBV27	-	TRBJ2-4	-	TGTGCCAGCAGTTTCGCCGACAGGTTTGACATTCAGTACTTC	CASSFADRFDIQYF
TRBV18	TRBD1	TRBJ1-1	-	TGTGCCAGCTCACCGGACAGGGTTAAGGACACTGAAGCTTTCTTT	CASSPDRVKDTEAFF
TRBV9	-	TRBJ2-1	-	TGTGCCAGCAGCGTAGGATCGGGGTCCTACAATGAGCAGTTCTTC	CASSVGSGSYNEQFF
TRBV6-5	-	TRBJ2-7	-	TGTGCCAGCAACTACAGGGGGGGTTCCTACGAGCAGTACTTC	CASNYRGGSYEQYF
TRBV5-4	TRBD2	TRBJ2-7	-	TGTGCCAGCACCACGGGGCTCGGGGGGGGATACGAGCAGTACTTC	CASTTGLGGGYEQYF
TRBV6-1	TRBD1	TRBJ1-4	-	TGTGCCAGCAGTGAGGACAGGGCTAATGAAAAACTGTTTTTT	CASSEDRANEKLFF
TRBV25-1	TRBD2	TRBJ2-5	-	TGTGCCAGCAGACCTTCAGCGGGAGGAGAGACCCAGTACTTC	CASRPSAGGETQYF
TRBV5-1	-	TRBJ1-5	-	TGCGCCAGCAGCTTGCAGGGTTTCAGCGATCAGCCCCAGCATTTT	CASSLQGFSDQPQHF
TRBV18	-	TRBJ1-1	-	TGTGCCAGCTGCGAGGGTTCCCGCACTGAAGCTTTCTTT	CASCEGSRTEAFF
TRBV4-1	TRBD2	TRBJ2-3	-	TGCGCCAGCAGCGGCGAGGCAGGCTCGGGAGGGGATAAGTGGGCAGATACGCAGTATTTT	CASSGEAGSGGDKWADTQYF
TRBV18	TRBD1	TRBJ1-6	-	TGTGCCAGCTCACCACCTACTACCGGGACAGGGGGCTCTAATTCACCCCTCCACTTT	CASSPPTTGTGGSNSPLHF